This T cell receptor beta chain is from a study of T cell responses to AZD1222 COVID-19 vaccine. Sequencing used immunoSEQ multiplex PCR; TCRdb keeps in-frame clones, though not all of them. The sample includes 140,000 to 150,000 clones, 80% to 85% of them seen just once. The trim removed 4 bases at V and 7 bases at J, leaving 7 bases unmatched. This CDR3 spans 15 amino acids. Germline loops: CDR1 SGHDT, CDR2 YYEEEE. This sample comprised peripheral blood, obtained on day 0 of MenACWY control vaccination. The sequence derives from an adult in good health. The V gene is TRBV5-6, the J gene TRBJ1-6; 8 bases align to TRBD1. The CDR3 bases are TGTGCCAGCAGCCCTGTACAGGGGGTCAATTCACCCCTCCACTTT. It encodes CASSPVQGVNSPLHF.